The 24 T cell receptor beta chains presented below share a single source sample, sequenced in a study of monozygotic twins with inflammatory bowel disease. From its re-call of the 5' RACE reads, TCRdb lists each CDR3 protein once, without DNA. Its table lists around 410,000 distinct CDR3 sequences. The specimen sequenced was blood. The receptors were sampled from a human donor with ulcerative colitis or Crohn's disease, or a healthy co-twin of an affected twin (not recorded which).

The chain combines TRBV5-4 with TRBJ2-3. This CDR3 comprises 15 residues. The germline V gene encodes CDR1 SGHNT and CDR2 YYREEE (reference sequence). The CDR3 sequence: CASSLYESGTDTQYF.

This chain joins TRBV30 and TRBJ1-2; the TRBD1 assignment by TCRdb is unverifiable without DNA. This CDR3 has 13 residues. Germline V CDR1 and CDR2: GTSNPN, SVGIG (reference sequence). CDR3: CAWRQGTNYGYTF.

This chain joins TRBV6-2 or TRBV6-3 and TRBJ2-7; TCRdb returns TRBD2, unconfirmable since there is no DNA. The CDR3 spans 14 residues. Germline V CDR1 and CDR2: MNHEY, SVGEGT. The CDR3 sequence: CASSPSGSPYEQYF.

This chain connects TRBV11-2 to TRBJ1-3; lacking DNA, the TRBD1 call made by TCRdb goes unchecked. Germline CDR1 reads SGHAT; CDR2 reads FQNNGV. CDR3 size: 19 residues. CDR3 loop: CASSQNQGAYRGSGNTIYF.

The chain links TRBV7-2 to TRBJ2-2; the D call from TCRdb, TRBD2, cannot be confirmed without DNA. CDR1 is SGHTA and CDR2 is FQGNSA in the germline V gene. This CDR3 region has 15 residues. The CDR3 here is CASSLLGLASGELFF. The complete variable domain, with remaining parts taken from reference TRBV7-2 and TRBJ2-2, reads GAGVSQSPSNKVTEKGKDVELRCDPISGHTALYWYRQSLGQGLEFLIYFQGNSAPDKSGLPSDRFSAERTGGSVSTLTIQRTQQEDSAVYLCASSLLGLASGELFFGEGSRLTVL.

This chain links TRBV28 with TRBJ1-2. The CDR3 totals 19 residues. Germline V gives CDR1 MDHEN, CDR2 SYDVKM. CDR3 sequence reads: CASSSGTGDGPWANYGYTF.

The chain links TRBV7-2 to TRBJ1-2. CDR1 is SGHTA, CDR2 FQGNSA, per germline. The CDR3 contains 14 residues. CDR3 sequence reads: CASSSAARTGGYTF.

V usage is TRBV28 and J usage is TRBJ2-7; the D gene TCRdb calls, TRBD2, cannot be checked with no DNA. The germline gives CDR1 MDHEN, CDR2 SYDVKM. The CDR3 consists of 14 residues. CDR3 sequence reads: CASSKIAGGGEQYF. Full variable domain (missing parts from reference TRBV28 and TRBJ2-7): DVKVTQSSRYLVKRTGEKVFLECVQDMDHENMFWYRQDPGLGLRLIYFSYDVKMKEKGDIPEGYSVSREKKERFSLILESASTNQTSMYLCASSKIAGGGEQYFGPGTRLTVT.

The chain links TRBV27 to TRBJ2-3; TCRdb designates TRBD1, a call that cannot be tested without DNA. Germline CDR1 is MNHEY and CDR2 is SMNVEV (reference sequence). The CDR3 sequence is 15 residues long. This CDR3 reads CASSLKGAHTDTQYF.

This CDR3 is CASSQPFGGNSPLHF. The chain uses TRBV3-1 and TRBJ1-6; the TCRdb call, TRBD1, lacks DNA for checking. The V gene's germline CDR1 is LGHDT and CDR2 YNNKEL (reference sequence). The CDR3 spans 15 residues.

This rearrangement joins TRBV10-2 to TRBJ2-5. The CDR3 length is 14 residues. Germline values: CDR1 WSHSY, CDR2 SAAADI. Here the CDR3 reads CASSESSVGETQYF.

V gene TRBV7-2 combines with J gene TRBJ2-5; without DNA, the TCRdb call of TRBD1 cannot be checked. Germline CDR1 is SGHTA and CDR2 is FQGNSA. The CDR3 is 14 residues long. CDR3 region: CASSFVRAQETQYF.

This chain links TRBV4-2 with TRBJ1-4. The germline V gene has CDR1 LGHNA and CDR2 YNFKEQ. The CDR3 consists of 15 residues. The CDR3 protein is CASSQGGDPTEKLFF.

This CDR3 reads CSVAGPQPQHF. The chain employs TRBV29-1 and TRBJ1-5. This CDR3 has 11 residues. Germline-derived CDR1 and CDR2 are SQVTM and ANQGSEA.

CDR3 region: CASRQISNQPQHF. V gene TRBV6-2 or TRBV6-3 combines with J gene TRBJ1-5. The CDR3 extends over 13 amino acids. Germline loops: CDR1 MNHEY, CDR2 SVGEGT.

The V call is TRBV4-1, the J call TRBJ2-7; TCRdb's D call, TRBD2, is unchecked because there is no DNA. Per germline, CDR1 MGHRA and CDR2 YSYEKL. There are 13 residues in the CDR3. The chain's CDR3 is CASSQELAGEQYF.

The chain recombines TRBV20-1 with TRBJ1-2; as DNA is missing, the TRBD1 call by TCRdb cannot be tested. Looked up from germline, CDR1 is DFQATT and CDR2 is SNEGSKA (reference sequence). CDR3 length: 14 amino acids. This CDR3 is CSARPRGGDYGYTF.

The chain uses TRBV12-3 or TRBV12-4 and TRBJ2-5; TCRdb indicates TRBD2, and absent DNA this call remains unverified. CDR3 length: 15 amino acids. CDR3 protein: CASSFSSGVTTTQYF.

The rearrangement links TRBV20-1 to TRBJ2-5; the D call of TRBD2 rests on TCRdb alone, since no DNA is present to check it. CDR1 is DFQATT and CDR2 is SNEGSKA in the germline V gene (reference sequence). The CDR3 consists of 14 residues. This chain's CDR3 is CSARDPPRGETQYF.

The J gene is TRBJ2-2, the V gene TRBV20-1; as DNA is missing, the TRBD2 call by TCRdb cannot be tested. Germline V CDR1 and CDR2: DFQATT, SNEGSKA (reference sequence). The CDR3 has 15 residues. The CDR3 region is CSASRTSGGAGELFF.

The rearrangement joins TRBV7-9 to TRBJ2-1; the TCRdb D gene call, TRBD2, has no DNA to confirm it. The length of the CDR3 is 17 residues. CDR1 is SEHNR, CDR2 FQNEAQ, per germline (reference sequence). The CDR3 is CASSSKTSGDSYNEQFF.

The chain carries TRBV7-8 and TRBJ2-5. Germline V lookup: CDR1 SGHVS, CDR2 FQNEAQ. This CDR3 region has 15 residues. The CDR3 loop reads CASSLEASPQETQYF.

V usage is TRBV7-6 and J usage is TRBJ2-5; no DNA is available, so the TRBD1 call from TCRdb remains unchecked. The CDR3 covers 13 residues. Looked up from germline, CDR1 is SGHVS and CDR2 is FNYEAQ. CDR3 sequence reads: CASSLNRGETQYF. Full variable domain (outside the CDR3, taken from reference TRBV7-6 and TRBJ2-5): GAGVSQSPRYKVTKRGQDVALRCDPISGHVSLYWYRQALGQGPEFLTYFNYEAQQDKSGLPNDRFSAERPEGSISTLTIQRTEQRDSAMYRCASSLNRGETQYFGPGTRLLVL.

This chain uses TRBV6-5 with TRBJ2-5; TCRdb's D gene call, TRBD2, goes unchecked for lack of DNA. The germline CDR1 and CDR2 sequences are MNHEY and SVGAGI. The CDR3 totals 15 residues. The CDR3: CASSSLAGLQETQYF.